The next 6 T cell receptor beta chains were all read from a single sample in a study of graft-versus-host responses after intestinal transplantation. The assay was immunoSEQ multiplex PCR, and TCRdb's table has in-frame clones only and misses some. The sample records fewer than 95,000 clones, about 90% being singletons. Antigens of these TCRs are unknown. The sequenced sample was unstimulated CD8+ T cells sorted from spleen or lymph node cells, obtained before transplant. The receptors come from a human donor who was the organ donor for an intestinal transplant.

The V and J genes are TRBV2 and TRBJ1-1; perhaps TRBD1 as D (5 bases). V dropped 10 bases and J dropped 5 bases, with 23 bases sitting between them. The CDR3 sequence is 15 residues long. CDR1 is SNHLY and CDR2 is FYNNEI in the germline V gene. The CDR3 here is CATPSWGAGGTEAFF. CDR3 nucleotides: TGTGCCACCCCCTCTTGGGGCGCTGGGGGGACTGAAGCTTTCTTT.

The rearrangement uses TRBV7-9 and TRBJ1-1, with 10 bases identical to TRBD1. CDR1 is SEHNR and CDR2 is FQNEAQ in the germline V gene (reference sequence). V was clipped by 5 bases and J by 11 bases; unmatched bases: 11. This CDR3 region has 14 residues. CDR3 in amino acids: CASSAFRDRGTAFF. CDR3 DNA sequence: TGTGCCAGCAGCGCCTTCCGGGACAGGGGTACCGCTTTCTTT.

This clone was recorded only once. As DNA, the CDR3 is TGTGCCAGCAGCTTAGCGAGCGGACTTCGCACAGATACGCAGTATTTT. This sequence encodes CASSLASGLRTDTQYF. The rearrangement joins TRBV7-6 to TRBJ2-3, with D tentatively TRBD2 (5 bases). The germline V gene has CDR1 SGHVS and CDR2 FNYEAQ. This CDR3 comprises 16 residues. Trimming left V 0 bases short and J 1 base short, with 11 bases between.

This sequence joins TRBV6-6 and TRBJ2-7; D not certain. The length of the CDR3 is 12 residues. Looked up from germline, CDR1 is MNHNY and CDR2 is SVGAGI (reference sequence). V shed 0 bases and J shed 3 bases, with 3 bases lying between them. The CDR3 loop is CASSYSLYEQYF. CDR3 bases: TGTGCCAGCAGTTACTCCCTCTACGAGCAGTACTTC.

This rearrangement joins TRBV28 to TRBJ1-5; 9 nucleotides line up with TRBD1. The CDR3 runs 15 residues. Germline V gives CDR1 MDHEN, CDR2 SYDVKM. Germline trimming cut 7 bases from V and 2 bases from J; bases unmatched to any gene: 6. CDR3 region: CASTHRGRGNQPQHF. The CDR3, as DNA: TGTGCCAGCACCCACAGGGGGCGAGGCAATCAGCCCCAGCATTTT.

The J gene is TRBJ1-2, the V gene TRBV4-1; D may be TRBD1 (6 bases). The CDR3 sequence is 15 residues long. V was clipped by 2 bases and J by 6 bases, with 16 bases between them. Germline CDR1 is MGHRA and CDR2 is YSYEKL. The CDR3 bases are TGCGCCAGCAGCCAAAGATCACAGGGTGCCGATGGCTACACCTTC. It encodes CASSQRSQGADGYTF.